These 13 T cell receptor beta chains share one sample of origin, sequenced in a study of spatial heterogeneity in lung cancer. Whole-study results and caveats: Tracking of tumor mutation counts was seen in expanded intratumoral alpha and beta TCR counts.

TCRdb analysed the 5' RACE reads with MiXCR anew, one entry per CDR3 protein. The table lists about 100,000 distinct CDR3 sequences, roughly 4.5% of them singletons, with 21% in the top ten. As to time point: sample taken at primary tumor resection. These TCRs are of unknown antigen specificity. The starting material was lung tumor tissue, obtained at surgery. These receptors originate from a male donor with early-stage non-small cell lung cancer.

This clonotype was detected many times. The V call is TRBV20-1, the J call TRBJ2-7; 11 bases align to TRBD2. V shed 7 bases and J 3 bases; nucleotides not matched to a gene: 11. The CDR3 contains 15 residues. Germline CDR1 and CDR2: DFQATT and SNEGSKA (reference sequence). This chain's CDR3 is CSVTSGEGKDYEQYF. Written as DNA, the CDR3 is TGCAGTGTGACTAGCGGGGAGGGTAAGGACTACGAGCAGTACTTC.

This clonotype occurred many times. This chain links TRBV10-1 with TRBJ2-7; 9 bases align to TRBD1. Germline loops: CDR1 WNHNN, CDR2 SYGVQD (reference sequence). The CDR3 covers 13 residues. V dropped 6 bases and J dropped 7; count of bases not matched to a gene: 7. The chain's CDR3 is CASSGQGSQEQYF. The CDR3, as DNA: TGCGCCAGCAGCGGACAGGGGAGTCAAGAGCAGTACTTC.

This clonotype was counted only a few times. This chain links TRBV24-1 with TRBJ2-3; no clear D. Trimming stripped 4 bases from V and 2 bases from J, with 6 bases between. The CDR3 contains 13 residues. Looked up from germline, CDR1 is KGHDR and CDR2 is SFDVKD. The CDR3 here is CATSEPNTDTQYF. DNA for the CDR3: TGTGCCACCAGTGAGCCCAACACAGATACGCAGTATTTT.

This clonotype has at least ten counts. This chain connects TRBV13 to TRBJ1-2; tentative D call: TRBD1 (5 bases). The ends were cut back, 3 bases at V and 2 bases at J, with 13 bases in the middle. This CDR3 spans 15 amino acids. Germline V gene lookup returns CDR1 PRHDT and CDR2 FYEKMQ (reference sequence). The CDR3 is CASSFRDGGNYGYTF. CDR3 DNA sequence: TGTGCCAGCAGCTTCCGGGACGGGGGGAACTATGGCTACACCTTC.

This clonotype has a count of ten or more. V and J are TRBV30 and TRBJ2-1; TRBD2 matches at 8 bases. Germline assignment: CDR1 GTSNPN and CDR2 SVGIG (reference sequence). V shed 1 base, J shed 9 bases, and the junction held 8 bases outside the gene matches. This CDR3 contains 14 residues. This CDR3 reads CAWSGLAGWGEQFF. The CDR3 nucleotides are TGTGCCTGGAGTGGATTAGCGGGATGGGGTGAGCAGTTCTTC.

V is TRBV20-1 and J is TRBJ2-3; TRBD2 aligns across 11 bases. Germline V CDR1 and CDR2: DFQATT, SNEGSKA (reference sequence). V lost 3 bases, J lost 0 bases, and 11 bases stayed unmatched. This CDR3 contains 18 residues. The CDR3: CSASELRLAGSSTDTQYF. The DNA for the CDR3 is TGCAGTGCTAGCGAACTCAGACTAGCGGGGTCTAGCACAGATACGCAGTATTTT.

This clonotype was found many times. The CDR3 spells CASRIKREPGELFF. The CDR3 nucleotides are TGTGCCAGCAGAATAAAGCGGGAGCCCGGGGAGCTGTTTTTT. This chain uses TRBV28 with TRBJ2-2; 8 bases align to TRBD2. The CDR3 runs to 14 residues. Germline CDR1 is MDHEN and CDR2 is SYDVKM. V lost 6 bases and J lost 6; bases outside the gene matches: 6.

This clonotype was seen at least ten times. The rearrangement joins TRBV3-1 to TRBJ1-2; D remains unclear. The V end lost 0 bases, the J end lost 8 bases, and 16 bases lay between the germline ends. Germline values: CDR1 LGHDT, CDR2 YNNKEL (reference sequence). The CDR3 runs to 15 residues. DNA of the CDR3: TGTGCCAGCAGCCAAGATTCTTGGGCCAGCGGCGGCTACACCTTC. Translating gives CASSQDSWASGGYTF.

The V and J genes are TRBV4-1 and TRBJ2-3; 9 bases match TRBD2. Per the germline V gene, CDR1 is MGHRA and CDR2 is YSYEKL. The CDR3 has 15 residues. Losses at the gene ends were 6 bases for V and 7 bases for J; bases not matched to a gene: 11. DNA for the CDR3: TGCGCCAGCAGACTCTCTAGCGGGGAGCCAAATACGCAGTATTTT. Residues: CASRLSSGEPNTQYF.

The rearrangement links TRBV6-5 to TRBJ1-3; D remains unclear. CDR3 length: 14 amino acids. CDR1 MNHEY and CDR2 SVGAGI come from the germline V gene. Trimming cost V 2 bases and J 3 bases, with 8 bases left between them. The CDR3 sequence: CASSYTGYGNTIYF. CDR3 DNA: TGTGCCAGCAGTTACACGGGGTATGGAAACACCATATATTTT.

This clonotype was observed at least ten times. The chain recombines TRBV9 with TRBJ1-3; D remains unclear. Trimming stripped 3 bases from V and 4 bases from J, with 8 bases between. CDR3 length equals 13 residues. Germline V gives CDR1 SGDLS, CDR2 YYNGEE. DNA for the CDR3: TGTGCCAGCAGCGCTCTTCCCGGAAACACCATATATTTT. It encodes CASSALPGNTIYF.

The chain employs TRBV28 and TRBJ2-5, with 7 nucleotides matching TRBD2. From germline, CDR1 is MDHEN and CDR2 SYDVKM. The CDR3 consists of 14 residues. J lost 2 bases, V lost 6 bases, and 6 bases had no gene match. For the CDR3, the DNA is TGTGCCAGCAGAACTAGCGAGCTGCAAGAGACCCAGTACTTC. This gives the protein CASRTSELQETQYF.

This clonotype was counted ten times or more. The chain joins TRBV6-5 to TRBJ1-2, with a tentative D call TRBD1 (6 bases). Trimming took 5 bases from V and 8 from J, leaving 15 bases between them. The CDR3 length is 13 residues. From germline, CDR1 is MNHEY and CDR2 SVGAGI. CDR3 amino acids: CASSPGTLDGYTF. Here the CDR3 DNA reads TGTGCCAGCAGTCCCGGGACACTAGACGGCTACACCTTC.